A single sample gave rise to the 3 T cell receptor beta chains below, sequenced in a study of T cell responses to AZD1222 COVID-19 vaccine. Data came from immunoSEQ multiplex PCR; TCRdb stores just in-frame clones and leaves some out. The data hold 150,000 to 200,000 clones, with roughly 87% observed a single time. The sequences come from peripheral blood, collected on day 0 of AZD1222 vaccination. These receptors were taken from an adult in good health.

Written as DNA, the CDR3 is TGTGCCAGCAGCTTGCGCGACGACACTGAAGCTTTCTTT. As protein: CASSLRDDTEAFF. This chain connects TRBV5-4 to TRBJ1-1, with D unclear. V gave up 1 base and J gave up 3 bases, with 7 bases separating them. The germline CDR1 and CDR2 sequences are SGHNT and YYREEE (reference sequence). This CDR3 has 13 amino acids. Full variable domain (missing parts from reference TRBV5-4 and TRBJ1-1): ETGVTQSPTHLIKTRGQQVTLRCSSQSGHNTVSWYQQALGQGPQFIFQYYREEENGRGNFPPRFSGLQFPNYSSELNVNALELDDSALYLCASSLRDDTEAFFGQGTRLTVV.

The V call is TRBV5-3, the J call TRBJ2-1, with 8 bases identical to TRBD2. TRBV5-3 is identified as an open reading frame with a role that is uncertain. The CDR3 has 16 residues. The V gene end was trimmed by 2 bases and the J gene end by 0 bases; junction bases not matched to a gene: 4. Written as DNA, the CDR3 is TGTGCCAGAAGCTTAGAGCGGGAGCCCTCCTACAATGAGCAGTTCTTC. It specifies CARSLEREPSYNEQFF.

The chain carries TRBV2 and TRBJ1-2; TRBD1 matches at 7 bases. The junction had 7 bases not matched to a gene; V was cut back by 4 bases and J by 5 bases. Germline CDR1 and CDR2: SNHLY and FYNNEI. The CDR3 is 14 residues long. The CDR3 spells CASSAENRGYGYTF. The CDR3, as DNA: TGTGCCAGCAGTGCCGAGAACAGGGGTTATGGCTACACCTTC. The full variable domain, with the rest looked up from reference TRBV2 and TRBJ1-2, is EPEVTQTPSHQVTQMGQEVILRCVPISNHLYFYWYRQILGQKVEFLVSFYNNEISEKSEIFDDQFSVERPDGSNFTLKIRSTKLEDSAMYFCASSAENRGYGYTFGSGTRLTVV.